A single T cell receptor beta chain is shown here with its context. Its specificity is unknown. From the second PCR step, alpha and beta chains were amplified apart. This entry belongs to a study of naive and memory T cell subsets. Study-wide results and limits: Over 85% of naive TCR sequences appeared only once, unlike memory subsets. Especially in CD8 cells, naive repertoires contained a few larger clonotypes, possibly CD45RA-re-expressing memory cells. Diversity fell and Gini index rose from naive through CM, EM, EMRA.

Two oligonucleotides, mixed equimolar, formed the beta constant-region primer covering TRBC1 and TRBC2. Four rounds of PCR amplified the ligated cDNA using nested alpha and beta constant-region primers plus SP2. TCRdb independently ran MiXCR on the UMI-ligation and nested PCR reads; one entry per CDR3 protein. The repertoire consists of under 150,000 distinct CDR3 sequences, with 15% to 25% occurring once and the leading ten covering roughly 0.6%. Germline assignment: CDR1 MGHRA and CDR2 YSYEKL. Trimming left V 3 bases short and J 6 bases short, with 15 bases between. The CDR3 sequence is 15 residues long.

This receptor was obtained from a human donor in good health. V and J are TRBV4-1 and TRBJ1-5; D is undetermined. Sequenced sample: naive CD8+ T cells from blood. CDR3: CASSHPPPGAQPQHF. The CDR3 region has the DNA TGCGCCAGCAGCCACCCCCCCCCGGGAGCTCAGCCCCAGCATTTT.